These 8 T cell receptor beta chains were all obtained from the same sample, sequenced in a study of PD-L1 blockade in urothelial cancer. TCRdb's table, derived via immunoSEQ multiplex PCR, lists solely in-frame clones and lacks some. The sample includes about 52,000 clones, approximately 80% of them seen just once. The source was PBMCs, collected around atezolizumab (anti-PD-L1) treatment. Source of these receptors: a man aged 70 or older with urothelial cancer.

This clone was observed once. The rearrangement links TRBV12-5 to TRBJ2-7, with TRBD2 identical over 12 bases. The CDR3 spans 21 residues. From germline, CDR1 is LGHNT and CDR2 FRNRAP. The ends lost 0 bases at V and 5 bases at J; junction bases unmatched: 20. As DNA, the CDR3 is TGTGCTAGTGGTTTGGTACAGGTCGGGGCTAGCGGGAGGGTGTCGGTACACGAGCAGTACTTC. Translating it yields CASGLVQVGASGRVSVHEQYF.

V gene TRBV4-1 combines with J gene TRBJ2-1, with unresolved D. Per the germline V gene, CDR1 is MGHRA and CDR2 is YSYEKL. The ends were cut back, 3 bases at V and 7 bases at J, with 13 bases in the middle. CDR3 length: 14 residues. This CDR3 is CASSHPSSGNEQFF. CDR3 DNA: TGCGCCAGCAGCCATCCATCCTCCGGTAATGAGCAGTTCTTC.

This sequence joins TRBV7-3 and TRBJ2-3, with TRBD2 matching over 16 bases. The CDR3 is 18 residues long. V gave up 2 bases and J gave up 2 bases; unmatched junction bases: 4. Germline V CDR1 and CDR2: SGHTA, FQGTGA. The CDR3 loop is CASSLGTSGGAPTDTQYF. Here the CDR3 DNA reads TGTGCCAGCAGCTTAGGGACTAGCGGGGGGGCCCCCACAGATACGCAGTATTTT. The variable domain in full, completed from reference TRBV7-3 and TRBJ2-3, reads GAGVSQTPSNKVTEKGKYVELRCDPISGHTALYWYRQSLGQGPEFLIYFQGTGAADDSGLPNDRFFAVRPEGSVSTLKIQRTERGDSAVYLCASSLGTSGGAPTDTQYFGPGTRLTVL.

This chain joins TRBV9 and TRBJ2-3; 10 bases are a match to TRBD2. Trimming cost V 4 bases and J 1 base; bases outside gene matches: 6. The germline CDR1 and CDR2 sequences are SGDLS and YYNGEE. The CDR3 is 16 residues long. CDR3 protein: CASSLDGLAGTDTQYF. The CDR3 bases are TGTGCCAGCAGCTTGGATGGACTAGCGGGCACAGATACGCAGTATTTT.

The chain employs TRBV9 and TRBJ1-1; TRBD1 aligns across 8 bases. Germline V gene sequence: CDR1 SGDLS, CDR2 YYNGEE. The CDR3 loop spans 15 amino acids. Trimming at V came to 0 bases and at J to 5 bases, leaving 6 bases not matched to a gene. CDR3 in DNA: TGTGCCAGCAGCGTAGCTCAGGGGGCCGGAACTGAAGCTTTCTTT. It yields the protein CASSVAQGAGTEAFF.

V and J are TRBV7-8 and TRBJ2-2, with D possibly TRBD1 on 5 matching bases. Germline values: CDR1 SGHVS, CDR2 FQNEAQ. Trimming took off 6 bases at V and 1 base at J, with 9 bases between the two ends. This CDR3 comprises 14 residues. The CDR3 sequence: CASSGHENTGELFF. CDR3 nucleotide sequence: TGTGCCAGCAGTGGACATGAGAACACCGGGGAGCTGTTTTTT.

The chain combines TRBV18 with TRBJ2-7; D gene unclear. Trimming cost V 1 base and J 4 bases, with 8 bases left between them. This CDR3 region has 13 residues. CDR1 and CDR2 (germline): KGHSH, LQKENI. The CDR3 DNA sequence: TGTGCCAGCTCACCACTCCCTATGTACGAGCAGTACTTC. It codes for CASSPLPMYEQYF.

This chain links TRBV4-1 with TRBJ2-6, with 8 bases fitting TRBD1. V lost 4 bases, J lost 0 bases, and 8 bases stayed unmatched. The germline gives CDR1 MGHRA, CDR2 YSYEKL. The CDR3 extends over 18 amino acids. CDR3 sequence (DNA): TGCGCCAGCAGCCCCGGACAGGGTGGCCCCTCTGGGGCCAACGTCCTGACTTTC. Translated: CASSPGQGGPSGANVLTF.